These 3 T cell receptor beta chains were sequenced from one sample in a study of blood T cell repertoires in COVID-19. Generated by immunoSEQ multiplex PCR, the TCRdb table keeps only in-frame clones and is missing some. The sample yields 50,000 to 65,000 clones, approximately 86% seen once. Sequences were obtained from peripheral blood. Receptors were obtained from a man aged 65-85 years with acute or convalescent COVID-19.

In its sample, this clone was seen a few times. This chain joins TRBV6-5 and TRBJ2-1; 12 bases agree with TRBD2. The CDR3 runs to 14 residues. Trimming cost V 7 bases and J 4 bases; bases outside gene matches: 2. From germline, CDR1 is MNHEY and CDR2 SVGAGI. CDR3 sequence: CASTSGGAYNEQFF. Here the CDR3 DNA reads TGTGCCAGCACTAGCGGGGGGGCTTACAATGAGCAGTTCTTC.

A single count supports this clone. The rearrangement joins TRBV13 to TRBJ2-5; TRBD2 matches at 10 bases. Losses at the gene ends were 5 bases for V and 2 bases for J; bases not matched to a gene: 8. This CDR3 comprises 16 residues. Germline V gives CDR1 PRHDT, CDR2 FYEKMQ (reference sequence). CDR3 protein: CASSPPELAGQETQYF. The CDR3 DNA sequence: TGTGCCAGCAGCCCCCCGGAACTAGCGGGGCAAGAGACCCAGTACTTC.

Written as DNA, the CDR3 is TGTGCCAGCAGCTTGATAACCGGACAGCACTACGAGCAGTACTTC. Its translation is CASSLITGQHYEQYF. The J gene is TRBJ2-7, the V gene TRBV7-8, with a tentative D call TRBD1 (6 bases). CDR3 length equals 15 residues. V lost 3 bases and J 3 bases, leaving 15 bases between the germline ends. Germline-derived CDR1 and CDR2 are SGHVS and FQNEAQ. The full variable domain, rest sourced from reference TRBV7-8 and TRBJ2-7, is GAGVSQSPRYKVAKRGQDVALRCDPISGHVSLFWYQQALGQGPEFLTYFQNEAQLDKSGLPSDRFFAERPEGSVSTLKIQRTQQEDSAVYLCASSLITGQHYEQYFGPGTRLTVT.